The rows below give T cell receptor beta chains drawn from one sample of a study of regulatory T cells in long-lasting Graves disease. In TCRdb, the multiplex PCR reads were re-called with MiXCR into one record per CDR3 protein. Of a few hundred thousand distinct CDR3 sequences in the sample, around 23% were seen once. The sample was peripheral blood mononuclear cells (PBMCs), taken when the disease was refractory, from a patient treated with antithyroid drugs. The receptors derive from a woman in her 40s with Graves disease. The CDR3 runs from the conserved cysteine through the conserved F or W. Each record gives: clone size, V gene, J gene, D gene, CDR3 DNA, CDR3 protein. D genes are given only for firm matches. Rows give clone size only sometimes, using once, few, many, or a class for an expanded clone.

clone_size: many; v_call: TRBV3-1; j_call: TRBJ1-4; d_call: .; cdr3_nt: TGTGCCAGCCGGGCCTCAGGGACGGAAAAACTGTTTTTT; cdr3_aa: CASRASGTEKLFF
clone_size: many; v_call: TRBV20-1; j_call: TRBJ2-2; d_call: .; cdr3_nt: TGCAGTGTATCGCAGACGAACACCGGGGAGCTGTTTTTT; cdr3_aa: CSVSQTNTGELFF
clone_size: .; v_call: TRBV20-1; j_call: TRBJ1-2; d_call: .; cdr3_nt: TGCACCCCGGAGGTCGCGCCCTATGGCTACACCTTC; cdr3_aa: CTPEVAPYGYTF
clone_size: many; v_call: TRBV3-1; j_call: TRBJ1-1; d_call: .; cdr3_nt: TGTGCCAGCAGCCAAAGAGGCCCGGACACAGAAGCTTTCTTT; cdr3_aa: CASSQRGPDTEAFF
clone_size: .; v_call: TRBV7-3; j_call: TRBJ2-2; d_call: TRBD2; cdr3_nt: TGTGCCAGCAGCTTAAATCCTAGCGGGAACACCGGGGAGCTGTTTTTT; cdr3_aa: CASSLNPSGNTGELFF
clone_size: many; v_call: TRBV11-2; j_call: TRBJ2-5; d_call: .; cdr3_nt: TGTGCCAGCAGCTTAGAAGGGACCACCACTCAGACCCAGTACTTC; cdr3_aa: CASSLEGTTTQTQYF
clone_size: many; v_call: TRBV28; j_call: TRBJ1-1; d_call: TRBD1; cdr3_nt: TGTGCCAGCAGTTTATGGCAGGGGGTCACTGAAGCTTTCTTT; cdr3_aa: CASSLWQGVTEAFF
clone_size: many; v_call: TRBV28; j_call: TRBJ2-6; d_call: TRBD1; cdr3_nt: TGTGCCAGCAGTTTTCCGTGGGGGGACAGGGATGTCTCTGGGGCCAACGTCCTGACTTTC; cdr3_aa: CASSFPWGDRDVSGANVLTF
clone_size: many; v_call: TRBV28; j_call: TRBJ2-2; d_call: .; cdr3_nt: TGTGCCAGCAGGTACATCCAAATCACCGGGGAGCTGTTTTTT; cdr3_aa: CASRYIQITGELFF
clone_size: many; v_call: TRBV6-5; j_call: TRBJ1-1; d_call: .; cdr3_nt: TGTGCCAGCAGTTACGTACCCCGGGACGCCAAATCTATCTTT; cdr3_aa: CASSYVPRDAKSIF
clone_size: many; v_call: TRBV11-1; j_call: TRBJ2-7; d_call: TRBD2; cdr3_nt: TGTGCCAGCAGCTTGGCGGGACTAGCAATCTACGAGCAGTACTTC; cdr3_aa: CASSLAGLAIYEQYF
clone_size: .; v_call: TRBV6-1; j_call: TRBJ1-4; d_call: .; cdr3_nt: TGTGCCAGCAGCCTCACGAGAGCAACTAATGAAAAACTGTTTTTT; cdr3_aa: CASSLTRATNEKLFF
clone_size: many; v_call: TRBV2; j_call: TRBJ1-2; d_call: .; cdr3_nt: TGTGCCAGCACCGACAGGACCTCTGACTATGGCTACACCTTC; cdr3_aa: CASTDRTSDYGYTF
clone_size: .; v_call: TRBV7-9; j_call: TRBJ1-4; d_call: .; cdr3_nt: TGTGCCAGCAGCTTAATCATGGCCGAAAAACTGTTTTTT; cdr3_aa: CASSLIMAEKLFF
clone_size: few; v_call: TRBV20-1; j_call: TRBJ2-7; d_call: .; cdr3_nt: TGCAGTGCATCTTACCCCTACGGCGAGCAGTACTTC; cdr3_aa: CSASYPYGEQYF
clone_size: many; v_call: TRBV25-1; j_call: TRBJ1-2; d_call: .; cdr3_nt: TGTGCCAGCAGTGAATGGGACCGACTCTATGGCTACACCTTC; cdr3_aa: CASSEWDRLYGYTF
clone_size: few; v_call: TRBV12-3/TRBV12-4; j_call: TRBJ2-3; d_call: TRBD2; cdr3_nt: TGTGCCAGCAGTTTCCTAGCGGGGGCGACAGATACGCAGTATTTT; cdr3_aa: CASSFLAGATDTQYF
clone_size: .; v_call: TRBV11-2; j_call: TRBJ2-7; d_call: TRBD2; cdr3_nt: TGTGCCAGCAGCTGGGGGGGATTCTCCTACGAGCAGTACTTC; cdr3_aa: CASSWGGFSYEQYF
clone_size: few; v_call: TRBV7-8; j_call: TRBJ1-4; d_call: .; cdr3_nt: TGTGCCAGCAGCCGGGTTAATGAAAAACTGTTTTTT; cdr3_aa: CASSRVNEKLFF
clone_size: .; v_call: TRBV28; j_call: TRBJ2-1; d_call: .; cdr3_nt: TGTGCCAGCAGTTCCACTGGGGAGCAGTTCTTC; cdr3_aa: CASSSTGEQFF
clone_size: .; v_call: TRBV2; j_call: TRBJ2-5; d_call: .; cdr3_nt: TGTGCCAGCCGGGGTTCGGGACTGGAGACCCAGTACTTC; cdr3_aa: CASRGSGLETQYF
clone_size: few; v_call: TRBV19; j_call: TRBJ2-7; d_call: TRBD2; cdr3_nt: TGTGCCAGTAGGCAAGCGGGAGTGAATTACGAGCAGTACTTC; cdr3_aa: CASRQAGVNYEQYF
clone_size: .; v_call: TRBV7-9; j_call: TRBJ1-6; d_call: .; cdr3_nt: TGTGCCAGCAGCGACTGGGGCAGGGGAAACAATTCACCCCTCCACTTT; cdr3_aa: CASSDWGRGNNSPLHF
clone_size: few; v_call: TRBV30; j_call: TRBJ2-4; d_call: .; cdr3_nt: TGTGCCTGGACCGGCCTAGCCAAAAACATTCAGTACTTC; cdr3_aa: CAWTGLAKNIQYF